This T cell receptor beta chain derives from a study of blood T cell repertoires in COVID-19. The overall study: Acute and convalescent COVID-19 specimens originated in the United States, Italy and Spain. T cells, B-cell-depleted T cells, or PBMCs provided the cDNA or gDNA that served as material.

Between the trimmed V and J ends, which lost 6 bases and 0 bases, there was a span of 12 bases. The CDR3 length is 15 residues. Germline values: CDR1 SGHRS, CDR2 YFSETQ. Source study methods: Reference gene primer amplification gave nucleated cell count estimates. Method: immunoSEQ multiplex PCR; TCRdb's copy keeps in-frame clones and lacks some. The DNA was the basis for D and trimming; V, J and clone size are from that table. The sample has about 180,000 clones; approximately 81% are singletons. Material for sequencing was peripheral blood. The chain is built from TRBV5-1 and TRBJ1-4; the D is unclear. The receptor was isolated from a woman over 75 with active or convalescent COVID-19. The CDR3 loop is CASTTSRATNEKLFF. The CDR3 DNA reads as TGCGCCAGCACAACAAGCCGGGCAACTAATGAAAAACTGTTTTTT.